This T cell receptor (beta chain) emerged from a study of vaccination effects on CD4 cells after COVID-19. As for the study in general: BNT162b2 vaccine or mRNA-1273 vaccine was given to participants in two doses. Findings and caveats of the study: Only a few convalescent patients and no early post-infection timepoints featured in the study. By a late point after vaccination, infection- and vaccine-induced clones had shrunk markedly through clonal contraction.

Germline CDR1 and CDR2: MNHEY and SVGAGI. CDR3 length: 14 residues. Deletions cut 6 bases from V and 0 bases from J, with 9 bases between. This clone has a single count. What it binds is unknown. The data were produced by immunoSEQ multiplex PCR, yet TCRdb's version contains in-frame clones alone and is incomplete. The sample lists about 48,000 clones; 75% to 80% were seen once. CD4+ T cells specific for antigen were expanded with viral peptide pools by the ViraFEST assay before sequencing. Culture proceeded for approximately 10 days, and CD4+ T cells were then isolated. The healthy vaccine recipients, who had no prior SARS-CoV-2 infection, showed negative nucleocapsid antibodies. Around 2.2 million PBMC were seeded per well and grown in the presence of roughly 9.3 IU/ml IL-2 and 8 to 10 ug/ml peptides.

The source material was CD4+ T cells from PBMCs cultured with HCoV-OC43 spike peptides, sampled before COVID-19 vaccination. Subset here: HCoV-OC43 spike overlapping peptide pool stimulation. The TCR originated in a human donor who received a COVID-19 vaccine. This chain links TRBV6-5 with TRBJ1-3; tentatively, D is TRBD1 (5 bases). The DNA of the CDR3 is TGTGCCAGCAGACCGACAGCCTCTGGAAACACCATATATTTT. Translated: CASRPTASGNTIYF.